These 22 T cell receptor beta chains share one sample of origin, sequenced in a study of T cell changes during pregnancy in multiple sclerosis. The repertoire was sequenced with immunoSEQ multiplex PCR; TCRdb's copy has only in-frame clones and lacks some. The sample shows approximately 51,000 clones, roughly 94% of them seen only once. The sequenced sample was CD4+ T cells from peripheral blood mononuclear cells, obtained in the second trimester of pregnancy. The receptor source for this set is a female donor with multiple sclerosis, enrolled in a pregnancy study.

The chain carries TRBV7-2 and TRBJ2-7; 10 bases map to TRBD1. After removal of 4 bases from V and 4 bases from J, the junction contained 7 bases not matched to a gene. Germline CDR1 reads SGHTA; CDR2 reads FQGNSA. CDR3 length: 15 amino acids. DNA for the CDR3: TGTGCCAGCAGCTCCAAGACAGGGGGCGCGTACGAGCAGTACTTC. Its protein product is CASSSKTGGAYEQYF. Drawing the rest from reference TRBV7-2 and TRBJ2-7, the complete variable domain is GAGVSQSPSNKVTEKGKDVELRCDPISGHTALYWYRQSLGQGLEFLIYFQGNSAPDKSGLPSDRFSAERTGGSVSTLTIQRTQQEDSAVYLCASSSKTGGAYEQYFGPGTRLTVT.

The V gene is TRBV7-2, the J gene TRBJ1-3; perhaps TRBD1 as D (5 bases). Germline CDR1 and CDR2: SGHTA and FQGNSA. Trimming left V 5 bases short and J 0 bases short, with 14 bases between. The CDR3 contains 16 residues. In DNA, the CDR3 is TGTGCCAGCAGCACGTACGGGGGTTTCTCTGGAAACACCATATATTTT. Translation gives CASSTYGGFSGNTIYF.

The CDR3 DNA reads as TGTGCCACCAGCGCCGGGACTTCGGGTGAAGAGACCCAGTACTTC. Encoded protein: CATSAGTSGEETQYF. The chain couples TRBV15 to TRBJ2-5; possibly TRBD2 for D (6 bases). The germline gives CDR1 LNHNV, CDR2 YYDKDF (reference sequence). With 5 bases removed from V and 3 bases from J, the gap between germline ends came to 16 bases. This CDR3 region has 15 residues. Complete variable domain (other parts from reference TRBV15 and TRBJ2-5): DAMVIQNPRYQVTQFGKPVTLSCSQTLNHNVMYWYQQKSSQAPKLLFHYYDKDFNNEADTPDNFQSRRPNTSFCFLDIRSPGLGDTAMYLCATSAGTSGEETQYFGPGTRLLVL.

V and J are TRBV6-5 and TRBJ2-5, with D perhaps matching TRBD2 (7 bases). Per germline, CDR1 MNHEY and CDR2 SVGAGI. V lost 3 bases and J lost 6, with 17 bases in between. This CDR3 spans 15 amino acids. CDR3 residues: CASSYTGGGPQTQYF. Written as DNA, the CDR3 is TGTGCCAGCAGTTATACTGGGGGGGGCCCTCAGACCCAGTACTTC.

The CDR3: CASSPVGGVAKNIQYF. CDR3 DNA: TGTGCCAGTAGTCCAGTCGGGGGTGTTGCCAAAAACATTCAGTACTTC. The rearrangement uses TRBV19 and TRBJ2-4; TRBD2 is a possible D gene (6 bases). Per germline, CDR1 LNHDA and CDR2 SQIVND (reference sequence). V was shortened by 5 bases and J by 1 base, with 15 bases between the two germline ends. This CDR3 comprises 16 residues.

J is TRBJ1-1 and V is TRBV5-1, with 8 bases that match TRBD1. Germline-derived CDR1 and CDR2 are SGHRS and YFSETQ. CDR3 length equals 14 residues. J lost 5 bases, V lost 4 bases, and 7 bases had no gene match. The CDR3 DNA is TGCGCCAGCAGCCTAAGACAGGGGTTAACTGAAGCTTTCTTT. It encodes CASSLRQGLTEAFF.

This chain links TRBV5-1 with TRBJ2-7; D uncertain. The germline CDR1 and CDR2 sequences are SGHRS and YFSETQ. This CDR3 spans 12 amino acids. Trimming shortened V by 5 bases and J by 4 bases, and 10 bases separated the two germline ends. CDR3 amino acids: CASRDSTYEQYF. The CDR3 DNA is TGCGCCAGCAGAGACTCAACTTACGAGCAGTACTTC.

V is TRBV7-8 and J is TRBJ2-1; no clear D gene. Trimming took off 8 bases at V and 2 bases at J, with 10 bases between the two ends. Germline V gene sequence: CDR1 SGHVS, CDR2 FQNEAQ. CDR3 length equals 13 residues. The DNA for the CDR3 is TGTGCCAGCGGAGTCCCCCCCTACAATGAGCAGTTCTTC. Amino acid sequence: CASGVPPYNEQFF.

V is TRBV7-2 and J is TRBJ2-5, with TRBD1 identical over 9 bases. Germline CDR1 and CDR2: SGHTA and FQGNSA. The J segment lost 9 bases and the V segment lost 5 bases, leaving 7 bases of the junction unmatched. This CDR3 is 13 amino acids long. For the CDR3, the DNA is TGTGCCAGCAGCCCGGGACAGGGTAGGGCCCAGTACTTC. Its translation is CASSPGQGRAQYF. Full variable domain (rest looked up from reference TRBV7-2 and TRBJ2-5): GAGVSQSPSNKVTEKGKDVELRCDPISGHTALYWYRQSLGQGLEFLIYFQGNSAPDKSGLPSDRFSAERTGGSVSTLTIQRTQQEDSAVYLCASSPGQGRAQYFGPGTRLLVL.

The genes are TRBV18 and TRBJ2-1, with TRBD1 matching over 11 bases. The CDR3 loop spans 17 amino acids. Trimming took 4 bases from V and 4 from J; bases not matched to a gene: 9. Germline lookup yields CDR1 KGHSH and CDR2 LQKENI. The CDR3: CASSRDAGTGGYNEQFF. The CDR3 DNA follows: TGTGCCAGCTCACGGGACGCGGGGACAGGGGGATACAATGAGCAGTTCTTC.

V gene TRBV11-2 combines with J gene TRBJ2-7, with 9 bases identical to TRBD1. The CDR3 consists of 16 residues. J gave up 5 bases and V 1 base, and 9 bases lay outside the gene matches. Germline-derived CDR1 and CDR2 are SGHAT and FQNNGV. The CDR3 spells CASSLAGWDRDHEQYF. CDR3 DNA: TGTGCCAGCAGCTTAGCAGGCTGGGACAGGGACCACGAGCAGTACTTC.

The V gene is TRBV5-6, the J gene TRBJ1-1; D may be TRBD1 (6 bases). V was cut by 0 bases and J by 0 bases, with 12 bases left in between. This CDR3 spans 16 amino acids. Germline CDR1 is SGHDT and CDR2 is YYEEEE. CDR3 sequence: CASSLGGGGMNTEAFF. In DNA form, the CDR3 reads TGTGCCAGCAGCTTGGGTGGGGGGGGCATGAACACTGAAGCTTTCTTT.

V is TRBV6-1 and J is TRBJ1-2; 9 positions match TRBD1. Germline CDR1 MNHNS, CDR2 SASEGT. The CDR3 covers 16 residues. The V and J ends lost 4 bases and 4 bases, in that order; junction bases with no gene match: 10. CDR3 loop: CASSVSGTGLPYGYTF. The CDR3, as DNA: TGTGCCAGCAGTGTCTCCGGGACAGGGCTACCCTATGGCTACACCTTC.

The CDR3, as DNA: TGTGCCAGCAGTCCTGCGGGGGTAAGGAACACTGAAGCTTTCTTT. This translates into CASSPAGVRNTEAFF. The chain is built from TRBV27 and TRBJ1-1; a weak D match, TRBD1 (5 bases). V lost 5 bases and J lost 1, with 14 bases in between. This CDR3 spans 15 amino acids. Germline CDR1 and CDR2: MNHEY and SMNVEV (reference sequence).

The chain uses TRBV11-2 and TRBJ2-5; a possible D gene is TRBD2 (7 bases). CDR1 and CDR2 from the germline V gene are SGHAT and FQNNGV. V was clipped by 5 bases and J by 4 bases, with 17 bases between them. The CDR3 totals 15 residues. The CDR3 here is CASSPGRGGPETQYF. DNA for the CDR3: TGTGCCAGCAGCCCCGGTAGGGGGGGCCCAGAGACCCAGTACTTC.

The chain has TRBV5-6 and TRBJ2-1; D not resolved. Germline V gene data show CDR1 as SGHDT and CDR2 as YYEEEE. The CDR3 contains 15 residues. Between the trimmed V and J ends, which lost 0 bases and 0 bases, there was a span of 7 bases. This CDR3 is CASSLGLFSYNEQFF. The DNA for the CDR3 is TGTGCCAGCAGCTTGGGACTCTTCTCCTACAATGAGCAGTTCTTC.

This chain joins TRBV7-8 and TRBJ1-6, with a possible D match to TRBD1 (6 bases). The CDR3 totals 15 residues. Between the trimmed V and J ends, which lost 2 bases and 6 bases, there was a span of 11 bases. CDR1 and CDR2 from the germline V gene are SGHVS and FQNEAQ. The CDR3 is CASSLPGTLNSPLHF. Written as DNA, the CDR3 is TGTGCCAGCAGCTTACCGGGGACACTTAATTCACCCCTCCACTTT.

This sequence joins TRBV14 and TRBJ2-5; TRBD2 matches 11 bases. This CDR3 contains 16 residues. The V and J ends lost 5 bases and 1 base, in that order; junction bases with no gene match: 6. Looked up from germline, CDR1 is SGHDN and CDR2 is FVKESK. DNA for the CDR3: TGTGCCAGCAGCGATCGACTAGCGGGGCTCCAAGAGACCCAGTACTTC. It codes for CASSDRLAGLQETQYF.

This clone was counted once. The CDR3 spells CASSSIPGLAVRETQYF. CDR3 bases: TGTGCCAGCAGCTCGATACCGGGACTAGCCGTCCGAGAGACCCAGTACTTC. The chain carries TRBV5-6 and TRBJ2-5, with 9 positions matching TRBD2. Germline values: CDR1 SGHDT, CDR2 YYEEEE. The CDR3 is 17 amino acids. Trimming cost V 3 bases and J 4 bases; bases outside gene matches: 13.

V and J are TRBV7-2 and TRBJ1-2; weak D call: TRBD1 (5 bases). The CDR3 extends over 16 amino acids. Looked up from germline, CDR1 is SGHTA and CDR2 is FQGNSA. Trimming stripped 1 base from V and 4 bases from J, with 16 bases between. CDR3 DNA: TGTGCCAGCAGCTTAGTTCTCGGAGGGACGATCTATGGCTACACCTTC. It encodes CASSLVLGGTIYGYTF.

This rearrangement joins TRBV19 to TRBJ2-7; 7 nucleotides match TRBD1. J gave up 0 bases and V 3 bases, and 2 bases lay outside the gene matches. Germline assignment: CDR1 LNHDA and CDR2 SQIVND (reference sequence). The length of the CDR3 is 14 residues. The CDR3 nucleotides read TGTGCCAGTAGTATGGGACAGAGCTCCTACGAGCAGTACTTC. Protein: CASSMGQSSYEQYF.

As concerns this clone: One junction end does not reproduce the germline sequence, and a read error may be involved. The V call is TRBV12-5, the J call TRBJ2-1; D call uncertain. Germline V gives CDR1 LGHNT, CDR2 FRNRAP. The CDR3 loop spans 14 amino acids. CDR3 nucleotide sequence: TGTGCTAGTGCCGGAGACCCCGGCTACACTGAGCAGTTCTTC. Its translation: CASAGDPGYTEQFF.